These T cell receptor beta chains were read from a single sample in a study of T cell responses to AZD1222 COVID-19 vaccine. The method was immunoSEQ multiplex PCR; TCRdb's version includes in-frame clones alone and lacks a portion of them. The sample has over 50,000 clones, about four fifths seen once; the top ten hold 27%. Sequences were derived from peripheral blood, sampled on day 0 of AZD1222 vaccination. The receptors were gathered from an adult in good health. Each CDR3 is given with its conserved first and last residue. A D gene is named only where the DNA matches it firmly. Clone size, where shown, is once, few, many, or a class for clones that have expanded.

J gene: TRBJ1-1
clone size: .
D gene: TRBD1
CDR3 length: 15
V gene: TRBV5-4
CDR3 DNA: TGTGCCAGCAGCAAAAGGACAGGGAAAAACACTGAAGCTTTCTTT
CDR3 protein: CASSKRTGKNTEAFF

J gene: TRBJ2-3
clone size: .
D gene: .
CDR3 length: 11
V gene: TRBV20-1
CDR3 DNA: TGCAGTGTCCTAATGGGGGATACGCAGTATTTT
CDR3 protein: CSVLMGDTQYF

J gene: TRBJ1-1
clone size: .
D gene: TRBD1
CDR3 length: 17
V gene: TRBV5-4
CDR3 DNA: TGTGCCAGCAGCTTGTTGCAGGGGGCTTTCGTGAACACTGAAGCTTTCTTT
CDR3 protein: CASSLLQGAFVNTEAFF

J gene: TRBJ1-5
clone size: .
D gene: TRBD1
CDR3 length: 16
V gene: TRBV19
CDR3 DNA: TGTGCCAGCCGGACAGGGGGGGGGATAAGCAATCAGCCCCAGCATTTT
CDR3 protein: CASRTGGGISNQPQHF

J gene: TRBJ1-5
clone size: .
D gene: .
CDR3 length: 15
V gene: TRBV6-5
CDR3 DNA: TGTGCCAGCAGCCGCGGGATTAATAGCAATCAGCCCCAGCATTTT
CDR3 protein: CASSRGINSNQPQHF

J gene: TRBJ1-1
clone size: .
D gene: .
CDR3 length: 14
V gene: TRBV5-4
CDR3 DNA: TGTGCCAGCAGTTGGAAGAACGGACCGCTGGGGGCTTTCTTT
CDR3 protein: CASSWKNGPLGAFF

J gene: TRBJ2-3
clone size: few
D gene: .
CDR3 length: 14
V gene: TRBV6-5
CDR3 DNA: TGTGCCAGCAGTTACCGAGGGAGAACAGATACGCAGTATTTT
CDR3 protein: CASSYRGRTDTQYF

J gene: TRBJ1-1
clone size: .
D gene: .
CDR3 length: 13
V gene: TRBV14
CDR3 DNA: TGTGCCAGCAGCCAAGTGGCCAGCTTGCGTGCTTTCTTT
CDR3 protein: CASSQVASLRAFF

J gene: TRBJ2-7
clone size: .
D gene: .
CDR3 length: 14
V gene: TRBV7-9
CDR3 DNA: TGTGCCAGCAGCCCCTACGCGACCCCTCAAGAGCAGTACTTC
CDR3 protein: CASSPYATPQEQYF

J gene: TRBJ1-1
clone size: .
D gene: .
CDR3 length: 18
V gene: TRBV4-3
CDR3 DNA: TGCGCCAGCAGCCTTCAAACTAAAAACAGGCGCCGTTGGACTGAAGCTTTCTTT
CDR3 protein: CASSLQTKNRRRWTEAFF

J gene: TRBJ1-2
clone size: .
D gene: .
CDR3 length: 14
V gene: TRBV5-1
CDR3 DNA: TGCGCCAGCAGCTTGGGCGGCTCAAGGAGTGGCTACACCTTC
CDR3 protein: CASSLGGSRSGYTF

J gene: TRBJ2-1
clone size: .
D gene: .
CDR3 length: 15
V gene: TRBV5-1
CDR3 DNA: TGCGCCAGCAGCACCGACAGGAGCTCCTACAATGAGCAGTTCTTC
CDR3 protein: CASSTDRSSYNEQFF

J gene: TRBJ2-1
clone size: .
D gene: TRBD2
CDR3 length: 16
V gene: TRBV27
CDR3 DNA: TGTGCCAGCCCCGAAGGACTAGCGGGAACTTACAATGAGCAGTTCTTC
CDR3 protein: CASPEGLAGTYNEQFF

J gene: TRBJ2-2
clone size: .
D gene: TRBD1
CDR3 length: 15
V gene: TRBV5-1
CDR3 DNA: TGCGCCAGCAGCTTGCAGGGGGCAGATACCGGGGAGCTGTTTTTT
CDR3 protein: CASSLQGADTGELFF

J gene: TRBJ2-1
clone size: .
D gene: .
CDR3 length: 16
V gene: TRBV27
CDR3 DNA: TGTGCCAGCAGTTTATATTCCGGCAGGGGAGGAAATGAGCAGTTCTTC
CDR3 protein: CASSLYSGRGGNEQFF

J gene: TRBJ1-1
clone size: .
D gene: TRBD1
CDR3 length: 14
V gene: TRBV7-2
CDR3 DNA: TGTGCCAGCAGCTTAAGGCAGGGGGCGCCTGAAGCTTTCTTT
CDR3 protein: CASSLRQGAPEAFF

J gene: TRBJ1-3
clone size: .
D gene: TRBD1
CDR3 length: 20
V gene: TRBV5-8
CDR3 DNA: TGTGCCAGCAGATTGGACCCCACCGGGACAGGGGGATACTCTGGAAACACCATATATTTT
CDR3 protein: CASRLDPTGTGGYSGNTIYF

J gene: TRBJ1-1
clone size: .
D gene: TRBD1
CDR3 length: 14
V gene: TRBV19
CDR3 DNA: TGTGCCAGTACCGAGGGACAGGGCTTCACTGAAGCTTTCTTT
CDR3 protein: CASTEGQGFTEAFF

J gene: TRBJ1-1
clone size: .
D gene: .
CDR3 length: 13
V gene: TRBV5-1
CDR3 DNA: TGCGCCAGCAGCTCGGACGGAGACACTGAAGCTTTCTTT
CDR3 protein: CASSSDGDTEAFF

J gene: TRBJ2-1
clone size: .
D gene: TRBD2
CDR3 length: 14
V gene: TRBV5-6
CDR3 DNA: TGTGCCAGCACCGGGGCGGGAGGTGGGTATGAGCAGTTCTTC
CDR3 protein: CASTGAGGGYEQFF

J gene: TRBJ1-1
clone size: .
D gene: TRBD1
CDR3 length: 14
V gene: TRBV13
CDR3 DNA: TGTGCCAGCAGCTCCTGGGACAGGGGGCCAGAAGCTTTCTTT
CDR3 protein: CASSSWDRGPEAFF

J gene: TRBJ2-1
clone size: once
D gene: .
CDR3 length: 11
V gene: TRBV11-2
CDR3 DNA: TGTGCCAGCAGCTTACAGGGGGAGCAGTTCTTC
CDR3 protein: CASSLQGEQFF

J gene: TRBJ2-1
clone size: few
D gene: .
CDR3 length: 15
V gene: TRBV19
CDR3 DNA: TGTGCCACGAGGTTTAGTTATAGCTCCTACAATGAGCAGTTCTTC
CDR3 protein: CATRFSYSSYNEQFF

J gene: TRBJ1-4
clone size: few
D gene: .
CDR3 length: 15
V gene: TRBV4-2
CDR3 DNA: TGTGCCAGCAGCCAAGATACCGCAACTAATGAAAAACTGTTTTTT
CDR3 protein: CASSQDTATNEKLFF

J gene: TRBJ1-6
clone size: .
D gene: .
CDR3 length: 14
V gene: TRBV30
CDR3 DNA: TGTGCCTGGAGTGTTATCAGGGGAAATTCACCCCTCCACTTT
CDR3 protein: CAWSVIRGNSPLHF

J gene: TRBJ1-1
clone size: .
D gene: .
CDR3 length: 15
V gene: TRBV5-1
CDR3 DNA: TGCGCCAGCAGCTTGTCGCGGGGGCGGGAGACTGAAGCTTTCTTT
CDR3 protein: CASSLSRGRETEAFF

J gene: TRBJ2-7
clone size: .
D gene: .
CDR3 length: 12
V gene: TRBV28
CDR3 DNA: TGTGCCAGCAGTACGACGGCCTACGAGCAGTACTTC
CDR3 protein: CASSTTAYEQYF

J gene: TRBJ1-2
clone size: .
D gene: .
CDR3 length: 14
V gene: TRBV27
CDR3 DNA: TGTGCCAGCAGTTTGGGAGGGGGGGCCTATGGCTACACCTTC
CDR3 protein: CASSLGGGAYGYTF

J gene: TRBJ2-1
clone size: .
D gene: .
CDR3 length: 15
V gene: TRBV7-2
CDR3 DNA: TGTGCCAGCAGCTTAGGGGGGGCCGGAGACGATGAGCAGTTCTTC
CDR3 protein: CASSLGGAGDDEQFF

J gene: TRBJ2-1
clone size: .
D gene: TRBD2
CDR3 length: 16
V gene: TRBV4-1
CDR3 DNA: TGCGCCAGCAGCCAAGAAGCAGCGGGGTCGGCTGGTGAGCAGTTCTTC
CDR3 protein: CASSQEAAGSAGEQFF

J gene: TRBJ1-2
clone size: .
D gene: TRBD1
CDR3 length: 14
V gene: TRBV3-1/TRBV3-2
CDR3 DNA: TGTGCCAGCAGCCTTCCGGGACAGGGGCTTGGCTACACCTTC
CDR3 protein: CASSLPGQGLGYTF

J gene: TRBJ1-1
clone size: .
D gene: .
CDR3 length: 16
V gene: TRBV18
CDR3 DNA: TGTGCCAGCTCACCACAGCGGGGTAGGACGAACACTGAAGCTTTCTTT
CDR3 protein: CASSPQRGRTNTEAFF

J gene: TRBJ2-1
clone size: .
D gene: .
CDR3 length: 16
V gene: TRBV28
CDR3 DNA: TGTGCCAGCAGTTTTTTCGGGGGGCTCTCCTACAATGAGCAGTTCTTC
CDR3 protein: CASSFFGGLSYNEQFF

J gene: TRBJ1-5
clone size: .
D gene: .
CDR3 length: 15
V gene: TRBV27
CDR3 DNA: TGTGCCAGCAGTTTCAGGGGTCAAGGGGATCAGCCCCAGCATTTT
CDR3 protein: CASSFRGQGDQPQHF

J gene: TRBJ1-5
clone size: .
D gene: .
CDR3 length: 14
V gene: TRBV3-1/TRBV3-2
CDR3 DNA: TGTGCCAGCAGCCACCGTGCGGTTACCCAGCCCCAGCATTTT
CDR3 protein: CASSHRAVTQPQHF